These 22 T cell receptor beta chains were all obtained from the same sample, sequenced in a study of T cells in women clearing cervical HPV infection. Data came from immunoSEQ multiplex PCR; TCRdb stores just in-frame clones and leaves some out. The sample table sets out roughly 37,000 clones. The sample taken for sequencing was blood buffy coat. The receptors come from a woman aged 18-69 years with a cervical HPV16 infection that either progressed to CIN3+ or cleared (not recorded which).

Turning to this clone: Read coverage stops 3 residues before the CDR3 terminus; the germline J gene supplies the remainder. The chain carries TRBV5-1 and TRBJ2-7; tentatively, D is TRBD1 (5 bases). V lost 1 base to trimming and J lost 5 bases, with 13 bases between them. From germline, CDR1 is SGHRS and CDR2 YFSETQ. The CDR3 is 14 residues long. CDR3 DNA, as far as it was read: TGCGCCAGCAGCTTGACCACAGGTTATAACGAG. Translating it yields CASSLTTGYNE. The whole CDR3 region reads CASSLTTGYNEQYF.

Remarks on this clone: From the germline J gene comes the end of the CDR3, since the read stops 3 residues before it. The chain combines TRBV5-1 with TRBJ2-1; D remains ambiguous. The V gene lost 5 bases and the J gene lost 0 bases, with 9 bases spanning the gap. The CDR3 contains 14 residues. Per germline, CDR1 SGHRS and CDR2 YFSETQ. The CDR3 region is CASSLIISYNEQFF. CDR3 DNA (partial): TGCGCCAGCAGTCTTATTATCTCCTACAATGAG.

Concerning this clone: The read terminates 3 residues before the CDR3 end, so the remaining end is supplied by the germline J gene. V usage is TRBV18 and J usage is TRBJ2-3, with D uncertain. The germline CDR1 and CDR2 sequences are KGHSH and LQKENI. The CDR3 consists of 13 residues. The CDR3 here is CASSPQGVETQYF. CDR3 bases read: TGTGCCAGCTCACCACAGGGTGTCGAGACG.

Turning to this clone: Read coverage stops 3 residues before the CDR3 terminus; the germline J gene supplies the remainder. This sequence joins TRBV20-1 and TRBJ2-1; no firm D call. The CDR3 is 11 residues long. The V gene lost 4 bases and the J gene lost 5 bases, with 6 bases spanning the gap. In germline, CDR1 is DFQATT, CDR2 SNEGSKA (reference sequence). The CDR3 reads CSANGNNEQFF. Incomplete CDR3 DNA: TGCAGTGCTAACGGTAACAATGAG.

Concerning this clone itself: The read finishes 3 residues shy of the CDR3 end, and the germline J gene is used to complete it. This rearrangement joins TRBV7-3 to TRBJ2-3; TRBD2 matches at 7 bases. Germline V gene sequence: CDR1 SGHTA, CDR2 FQGTGA. The junction had 5 bases not matched to a gene; V was cut back by 0 bases and J by 2 bases. There are 16 residues in the CDR3. The CDR3 region is CASSLTGGSTTDTQYF. CDR3 DNA (partial): TGTGCCAGCAGCTTAACTGGCGGGAGCACCACAGATACG.

Notes on this clone: The observed sequence ends 3 residues before the CDR3 terminus, with the missing tail filled in from the germline J gene. The rearrangement joins TRBV19 to TRBJ2-2, with D perhaps matching TRBD1 (6 bases). Germline V gene sequence: CDR1 LNHDA, CDR2 SQIVND (reference sequence). This CDR3 has 15 amino acids. Trimming shortened V by 1 base and J by 7 bases, and 13 bases separated the two germline ends. The DNA read from the CDR3 is TGTGCCAGTAGTATAGTGGTGGGGGCAAGCGGGGAG. Its protein product is CASSIVVGASGE. The entire CDR3 reads CASSIVVGASGELFF. Full variable domain (rest looked up from reference TRBV19 and TRBJ2-2): DGGITQSPKYLFRKEGQNVTLSCEQNLNHDAMYWYRQDPGQGLRLIYYSQIVNDFQKGDIAEGYSVSREKKESFPLTVTSAQKNPTAFYLCASSIVVGASGELFFGEGSRLTVL.

With regard to this clone: The read is 3 residues too short to cover the CDR3 end, so that end is filled in from the germline J gene. The chain combines TRBV20-1 with TRBJ1-5; TRBD1 matches 7 bases. J gave up 5 bases and V 5 bases, and 6 bases lay outside the gene matches. Germline loops: CDR1 DFQATT, CDR2 SNEGSKA (reference sequence). CDR3 length: 13 residues. The sequenced CDR3 bases are TGCAGTGCTCTCGGGACAGCCGATCAGCCC. This encodes CSALGTADQP. The complete CDR3 sequence is CSALGTADQPQHF.

Concerning this clone itself: The read comes to an end 3 residues before the CDR3 does, leaving the germline J gene to fill in the end. The V gene is TRBV30, the J gene TRBJ1-1; 8 nucleotides match TRBD1. CDR3 length: 12 amino acids. V lost 5 bases, J lost 1 base, and 0 bases stayed unmatched. CDR1 GTSNPN and CDR2 SVGIG come from the germline V gene (reference sequence). The part of the CDR3 DNA that was read is TGTGCCTGGGGACAGGGGAACACTGAA. Translating it yields CAWGQGNTE. The full CDR3 sequence reads CAWGQGNTEAFF.

Remarks on this clone: The read terminates 3 residues ahead of where the CDR3 ends, so the germline J gene completes it. This chain joins TRBV19 and TRBJ1-5; D is unclear. The V gene's germline CDR1 is LNHDA and CDR2 SQIVND (reference sequence). V was shortened by 4 bases and J by 5 bases, with 12 bases between the two germline ends. This CDR3 has 14 amino acids. This CDR3 reads CASSRSARYQPQHF. CDR3 DNA, as far as it was read: TGTGCCAGTAGTAGGTCAGCGAGATATCAGCCC.

Regarding this clone: The read halts 3 residues ahead of the CDR3 end, with the missing end drawn from the germline J gene. The chain employs TRBV30 and TRBJ1-6; a weak D match, TRBD1 (5 bases). In germline, CDR1 is GTSNPN, CDR2 SVGIG (reference sequence). Deletions cut 5 bases from V and 6 bases from J, with 11 bases between. The CDR3 is 13 amino acids. The CDR3 here is CAWQNQGNSPLHF. The DNA read from the CDR3 is TGTGCCTGGCAGAATCAGGGTAATTCACCC.

With respect to this clone: The read falls 3 residues short of the CDR3 end, and the missing part is taken from the germline J gene. The chain couples TRBV7-8 to TRBJ1-2; no definite D call. The CDR3 consists of 13 residues. CDR1 is SGHVS and CDR2 is FQNEAQ in the germline V gene. The CDR3 loop reads CASSLFPVYDYTF. CDR3 bases read: TGTGCCAGCAGCTTATTTCCGGTGTACGAC.

Comments on this clone: The read ends 3 residues early relative to the CDR3; the germline J gene fills the gap. This sequence joins TRBV5-1 and TRBJ1-1; possible D gene TRBD1, 5 bases. This CDR3 region has 15 residues. V was pared by 8 bases and J by 3 bases, with 20 bases between. Germline V gene lookup returns CDR1 SGHRS and CDR2 YFSETQ. The sequenced CDR3 bases are TGCGCCAGTGCGCTCGGGGGGATAAGTTACACTGAA. Residues: CASALGGISYTE. The whole CDR3 is CASALGGISYTEAFF.

As for this clone: The observed sequence ends 3 residues before the CDR3 terminus, with the missing tail filled in from the germline J gene. V usage is TRBV12-3 or TRBV12-4 and J usage is TRBJ1-5, with D unclear. CDR3 size: 12 residues. Trimming stripped 7 bases from V and 7 bases from J, with 11 bases between. CDR3 in amino acids: CASTTIPQPQHF. The sequenced part of the CDR3 DNA is TGTGCCAGCACGACTATTCCACAGCCC.

The CDR3 loop is CASSRSSYEQYF. The DNA read from the CDR3 is TGTGCCAGCAGTCGCAGCTCCTACGAG. The chain is built from TRBV7-2 and TRBJ2-7; D is uncertain. The read gets to within 3 residues of the CDR3 end, and the germline J gene fills in the rest. CDR3 length: 12 amino acids. Germline CDR1 and CDR2: SGHTA and FQGNSA. Between the trimmed V and J ends, which lost 6 bases and 0 bases, there was a span of 6 bases.

With respect to this clone: The DNA ends 3 residues before the CDR3 does, and the rest of the CDR3 is filled in from the germline J gene. The chain is built from TRBV7-9 and TRBJ2-5; 8 nucleotides match TRBD2. Trimming took 8 bases from V and 1 from J; bases not matched to a gene: 6. Per the germline V gene, CDR1 is SEHNR and CDR2 is FQNEAQ (reference sequence). The CDR3 totals 14 residues. CDR3 bases read: TGTGCCAGCCGTACTAGCGGAACCCAAGAGACC. Its translation: CASRTSGTQET. The full CDR3 is CASRTSGTQETQYF.

On this clone: The CDR3 extends 3 residues past the end of the read, so its final part is completed from the germline J gene. V usage is TRBV20-1 and J usage is TRBJ2-2; 7 bases map to TRBD1. Germline CDR1 reads DFQATT; CDR2 reads SNEGSKA (reference sequence). The CDR3 length is 14 residues. The part of the CDR3 DNA that was read is TGCAGTGCTTTTACGTCACAGGGGTTCGAAAAG. Translation: CSAFTSQGFEK. The whole CDR3 sequence is CSAFTSQGFEKLFF.

Of note for this clone: The read halts 3 residues ahead of the CDR3 end, with the missing end drawn from the germline J gene. The chain recombines TRBV20-1 with TRBJ2-5; TRBD1 matches 8 bases. Trimming removed 5 bases from V and 3 bases from J; junction bases left unmatched: 5. The CDR3 is 13 residues long. The germline V gene encodes CDR1 DFQATT and CDR2 SNEGSKA (reference sequence). CDR3 DNA (partial): TGCAGTGCTCCTGGACAGGGAAAAGAGACC. The encoded protein is CSAPGQGKET. In full, the CDR3 is CSAPGQGKETQYF.

Concerning this clone: The read falls 3 residues short of the CDR3 end, and the missing part is taken from the germline J gene. The chain joins TRBV7-6 to TRBJ2-2; the D gene is possibly TRBD1 (5 bases). Germline lookup yields CDR1 SGHVS and CDR2 FNYEAQ. The V and J ends lost 4 bases and 6 bases respectively, with 18 bases between them. The CDR3 has 16 residues. The CDR3 bases that were read are TGTGCCAGCAGCTCCCAGGGTTGGTGGATTGCCGGGGAG. This translates into CASSSQGWWIAGE. The entire CDR3 is CASSSQGWWIAGELFF.

On this clone itself: The read halts 3 residues ahead of the CDR3 end, with the missing end drawn from the germline J gene. The rearrangement uses TRBV13 and TRBJ2-3, with 9 bases aligning to TRBD2. The CDR3 spans 16 residues. The V gene end was trimmed by 5 bases and the J gene end by 0 bases; junction bases not matched to a gene: 6. Germline assignment: CDR1 PRHDT and CDR2 FYEKMQ (reference sequence). This CDR3 reads CASSPLAGASTDTQYF. The covered CDR3 bases are TGTGCCAGCAGCCCCTTAGCGGGAGCCAGCACAGATACG. The entire variable domain, with the rest obtained from reference TRBV13 and TRBJ2-3, is as follows: AAGVIQSPRHLIKEKRETATLKCYPIPRHDTVYWYQQGPGQDPQFLISFYEKMQSDKGSIPDRFSAQQFSDYHSELNMSSLELGDSALYFCASSPLAGASTDTQYFGPGTRLTVL.

Points on this clone: Read coverage stops 3 residues before the CDR3 terminus; the germline J gene supplies the remainder. The V call is TRBV7-2, the J call TRBJ2-3, with D possibly being TRBD1 (6 bases). Per germline, CDR1 SGHTA and CDR2 FQGNSA. The CDR3 has 13 residues. CDR3 protein: CASSLGGQKAQYF. Partial CDR3 DNA: TGTGCCAGCAGCTTAGGGGGACAAAAGGCG.

A note on this clone: The CDR3 end falls 3 residues outside the read, so it is completed with the germline J gene. V and J are TRBV30 and TRBJ1-2; 7 nucleotides match TRBD1. The junction had 11 bases not matched to a gene; V was cut back by 3 bases and J by 4 bases. The CDR3 has 15 amino acids. Germline V gene lookup returns CDR1 GTSNPN and CDR2 SVGIG (reference sequence). This chain's CDR3 is CAWRTSQGPIYGYTF. CDR3 DNA, as far as it was read: TGTGCCTGGAGGACTTCACAGGGGCCGATCTATGGC.

Note on this clone: The observed sequence ends 3 residues before the CDR3 terminus, with the missing tail filled in from the germline J gene. The chain combines TRBV30 with TRBJ2-4; tentative D call: TRBD2 (7 bases). CDR1 GTSNPN and CDR2 SVGIG come from the germline V gene (reference sequence). This CDR3 spans 14 amino acids. The sequenced CDR3 bases are TGTGCCTGGAGTAGGTGGGGGCGGGAGTATGGT. The encoded protein is CAWSRWGREYG. The whole CDR3 reads CAWSRWGREYGQYF.